Shown below are 21 T cell receptor beta chains from a single sample sequenced in a study of blood T cells in healthy people across ages. A second about 7 to 11 cycle PCR used barcoded and J-beta primers. A single record per CDR3 protein comes from TCRdb applying MiXCR to the 5' RACE reads. The sample comprises about 1 million distinct CDR3 sequences, 40% to 55% of which are singletons, and 15% to 20% rests with the top ten. The sample comprised blood. All receptors derive from a woman between 55 and 75 years old in good health.

In regard to this clonotype: This may arise from a read error, as a much more abundant clone is one base away. The V gene is TRBV25-1, the J gene TRBJ2-5, with 9 nucleotides matching TRBD2. Germline CDR1 reads MGHDK; CDR2 reads SYGVNS. CDR3 length equals 15 residues. The CDR3 DNA reads as TGTGTCAGCAGTCGACCTAGCGGGATGGGAGAGACCCAGTACTTC. Amino acids: CVSSRPSGMGETQYF.

The chain couples TRBV29-1 to TRBJ1-1, with a tentative D call TRBD1 (5 bases). Germline CDR1 reads SQVTM; CDR2 reads ANQGSEA. This CDR3 has 13 amino acids. The V and J ends lost 5 bases and 4 bases respectively, with 14 bases between them. CDR3 sequence reads: CSVLQALGTEAFF. In DNA form, the CDR3 reads TGCAGCGTTTTACAGGCCCTTGGCACTGAAGCTTTCTTT.

The chain is built from TRBV7-8 and TRBJ1-4; perhaps TRBD1 as D (5 bases). This CDR3 has 14 amino acids. Germline V gene sequence: CDR1 SGHVS, CDR2 FQNEAQ. V dropped 2 bases and J dropped 6 bases, with 10 bases sitting between them. CDR3 residues: CASSLQGVHEKLFF. In DNA form, the CDR3 reads TGTGCCAGCAGCTTACAGGGCGTTCATGAAAAACTGTTTTTT.

CDR3 residues: CASSLKIKVAQETQYF. CDR3 nucleotides: TGCGCCAGCAGCTTGAAGATTAAAGTGGCCCAAGAGACCCAGTACTTC. J is TRBJ2-5 and V is TRBV5-1; D is undetermined. Trimming shortened V by 1 base and J by 1 base, and 14 bases separated the two germline ends. The germline V gene has CDR1 SGHRS and CDR2 YFSETQ. The CDR3 extends over 16 amino acids.

The CDR3 region is CASSYEAGVSETQYF. The CDR3 DNA follows: TGTGCCAGCAGTTACGAGGCGGGAGTGTCAGAGACCCAGTACTTC. This rearrangement joins TRBV6-5 to TRBJ2-5; 7 nucleotides agree with TRBD2. Germline-derived CDR1 and CDR2 are MNHEY and SVGAGI. The CDR3 extends over 15 amino acids. With 2 bases clipped from V and 4 bases from J, the junction kept 7 bases outside the gene matches.

V usage is TRBV2 and J usage is TRBJ2-7; TRBD1 might be the D (6 bases). V was clipped by 10 bases and J by 0 bases, with 10 bases between them. The CDR3 spans 12 residues. CDR1 and CDR2 (germline): SNHLY, FYNNEI. The CDR3 loop is CANRAASYEQYF. CDR3 nucleotide sequence: TGTGCCAACAGGGCAGCCTCCTACGAGCAGTACTTC. Together with reference TRBV2 and TRBJ2-7, the CDR3 gives the full variable domain: EPEVTQTPSHQVTQMGQEVILRCVPISNHLYFYWYRQILGQKVEFLVSFYNNEISEKSEIFDDQFSVERPDGSNFTLKIRSTKLEDSAMYFCANRAASYEQYFGPGTRLTVT.

The sample holds many counts of this clonotype. The chain employs TRBV14 and TRBJ2-5, with D possibly TRBD2 on 7 matching bases. CDR1 and CDR2 from the germline V gene are SGHDN and FVKESK. The CDR3 consists of 16 residues. With 2 bases removed from V and 2 bases from J, the gap between germline ends came to 15 bases. CDR3 region: CASSQLKGGLQETQYF. The CDR3 bases are TGTGCCAGCAGCCAACTAAAGGGGGGGCTTCAAGAGACCCAGTACTTC.

This clonotype has a handful of counts. This chain joins TRBV20-1 and TRBJ2-4, with 11 bases fitting TRBD2. The J call may be faulty, since TRBJ2-5 better matches the DNA end. CDR3 size: 17 residues. Germline CDR1 is DFQATT and CDR2 is SNEGSKA (reference sequence). CDR3 bases: TGCAGTGCTAGAGATTTTCATCGGGGGACTAGCGGAGAGACCCAGTACTTC. Its protein is CSARDFHRGTSGETQYF.

J is TRBJ2-1 and V is TRBV20-1; tentative D call: TRBD2 (7 bases). V lost 3 bases to trimming and J lost 6 bases, with 21 bases between them. This CDR3 is 16 amino acids long. Germline CDR1 is DFQATT and CDR2 is SNEGSKA (reference sequence). CDR3 nucleotide sequence: TGCAGTGCTAGTCGACCGGGGGGACAAGGACTCAATGAGCAGTTCTTC. This sequence encodes CSASRPGGQGLNEQFF.

With respect to this clonotype: A read error may account for a junction end that differs from germline. This rearrangement joins TRBV7-9 to TRBJ1-1, with 8 bases matching TRBD1. Germline CDR1 SEHNR, CDR2 FQNEAQ (reference sequence). The CDR3 is made up of 16 amino acids. The DNA for the CDR3 is TGTGCCGGCAGCTTAGAAGGGGCAGGGGGCAGGACTGAAGCTTTCTTT. This gives the protein CAGSLEGAGGRTEAFF. Looking up the rest from reference TRBV7-9 and TRBJ1-1 gives the full variable domain: DTGVSQNPRHKITKRGQNVTFRCDPISEHNRLYWYRQTLGQGPEFLTYFQNEAQLEKSRLLSDRFSAERPKGSFSTLEIQRTEQGDSAMYLCAGSLEGAGGRTEAFFGQGTRLTVV.

The chain employs TRBV20-1 and TRBJ2-5, with 8 bases identical to TRBD2. The CDR3 totals 13 residues. V gave up 1 base and J gave up 11 bases; unmatched junction bases: 9. Germline CDR1 reads DFQATT; CDR2 reads SNEGSKA (reference sequence). The DNA for the CDR3 is TGCAGTGCTAGAGTCTTAGCGGGAAATGAGCAGTACTTC. Translating gives CSARVLAGNEQYF.

This clonotype was seen a few times. V gene TRBV29-1 combines with J gene TRBJ2-1, with TRBD2 as a possible D gene (5 bases). Trimming left V 3 bases short and J 2 bases short, with 5 bases between. CDR1 and CDR2 (germline): SQVTM, ANQGSEA. The CDR3 totals 12 residues. In DNA form, the CDR3 reads TGCAGCGTTGAGCGGGCCTACAATGAGCAGTTCTTC. It codes for CSVERAYNEQFF.

Many counts were recorded for this clonotype. The J gene is TRBJ2-7, the V gene TRBV11-2; D is unclear. V was cut by 0 bases and J by 2 bases, with 8 bases left in between. CDR1 is SGHAT and CDR2 is FQNNGV in the germline V gene. This CDR3 spans 14 amino acids. The CDR3 loop reads CASSLDHYTYEQYF. CDR3 coding DNA: TGTGCCAGCAGCTTAGATCACTACACCTACGAGCAGTACTTC. The variable domain in full, completed from reference TRBV11-2 and TRBJ2-7, reads EAGVAQSPRYKIIEKRQSVAFWCNPISGHATLYWYQQILGQGPKLLIQFQNNGVVDDSQLPKDRFSAERLKGVDSTLKIQPAKLEDSAVYLCASSLDHYTYEQYFGPGTRLTVT.

This clonotype came up many times. V and J are TRBV12-3 or TRBV12-4 and TRBJ2-5, with D possibly being TRBD1 or TRBD2 (5 bases each). V was clipped by 7 bases and J by 11 bases, with 20 bases between them. The CDR3 is 13 residues long. Written as DNA, the CDR3 is TGTGCCAGCAAAAGGGACGCAAACAATGAGCAGTACTTC. Translated: CASKRDANNEQYF.

V gene TRBV7-2 combines with J gene TRBJ1-6; unclear D gene. In germline, CDR1 is SGHTA, CDR2 FQGNSA. V was shortened by 1 base and J by 0 bases, with 10 bases between the two germline ends. The CDR3 runs to 17 residues. The CDR3 reads CASSLDGPSSYNSPLHF. Written as DNA, the CDR3 is TGTGCCAGCAGCTTAGACGGTCCTAGCTCCTATAATTCACCCCTCCACTTT.

The rearrangement uses TRBV21-1 and TRBJ2-7; TRBD2, the D gene given by the table, was not confirmed from the DNA. TRBV21-1 is an annotated pseudogene. The CDR3 contains 18 residues. The CDR3 loop is CASTGTSGRAMGEYEQYF. In DNA, the CDR3 is TGTGCCAGCACCGGGACTAGCGGGAGGGCGATGGGGGAATACGAGCAGTACTTC.

About this clonotype: This could be a read error, since a much larger clone is one nucleotide away. The chain combines TRBV27 with TRBJ2-3; 11 bases agree with TRBD2. V was pared by 5 bases and J by 1 base, with 2 bases of the junction left unmatched. Germline V gene lookup returns CDR1 MNHEY and CDR2 SMNVEV (reference sequence). The CDR3 totals 15 residues. CDR3 DNA: TGTGCCAGCAGTATGACTAGCGGGGGCACAGATACGCAGTATTTT. This gives the protein CASSMTSGGTDTQYF.

This clonotype was observed a handful of times. J is TRBJ2-3 and V is TRBV20-1, with D possibly being TRBD2 (5 bases). Germline CDR1 DFQATT, CDR2 SNEGSKA (reference sequence). V was clipped by 6 bases and J by 2 bases, with 18 bases between them. The CDR3 runs 15 residues. The CDR3 sequence: CSADGSPATTDTQYF. The CDR3 nucleotides are TGCAGTGCAGATGGGAGCCCGGCCACCACAGATACGCAGTATTTT.

The chain has TRBV5-5 and TRBJ1-4; maybe TRBD1 (6 bases). This CDR3 region has 14 residues. The V end was cut by 3 bases, the J end by 11 bases, with 17 bases between. CDR1 and CDR2 from the germline V gene are SGHKS and YYEKEE (reference sequence). CDR3 sequence reads: CASSWDIQENKLFF. CDR3 DNA sequence: TGTGCCAGCAGCTGGGACATACAGGAAAATAAACTGTTTTTT.

The chain joins TRBV20-1 to TRBJ2-7; D remains ambiguous. Per germline, CDR1 DFQATT and CDR2 SNEGSKA (reference sequence). The ends were cut back, 3 bases at V and 7 bases at J, with 13 bases in the middle. This CDR3 contains 12 residues. The CDR3 DNA reads as TGCAGTGCTAGGATGTCAGCCGGGGAGCAGTACTTC. It is translated as CSARMSAGEQYF.

As to this clonotype: An end of the junction differs from the germline gene, which may be a read error. This rearrangement joins TRBV20-1 to TRBJ2-1, with a tentative D call TRBD2 (5 bases). CDR3 length: 15 amino acids. CDR1 DFQATT and CDR2 SNEGSKA come from the germline V gene (reference sequence). CDR3: CSARDFQRSSYEQFF. CDR3 DNA: TGCAGTGCAAGAGATTTCCAGCGGAGCTCCTACGAGCAGTTCTTC.